This T cell receptor beta chain was sequenced in a study of lymphopenia after photon versus proton radiotherapy. Study-wide findings and caveats: Post-nadir diversity loss with photons came from oligoclonal expansion, particularly CD8+ Temra cells.

Details on this clone: What it recognizes is unknown.

The CDR3 contains 16 residues. Germline values: CDR1 SGHAT, CDR2 FQNNGV. Trimming removed 1 base from V and 6 bases from J, with 15 bases in between. The protocol was immunoSEQ multiplex PCR, while the TCRdb copy is restricted to in-frame clones and leaves out a portion. This sample has approximately 65,000 clones, with around 87% found just once. This chain joins TRBV11-2 and TRBJ2-2; unclear D gene. This TCR was recovered from an older man with esophageal cancer. The sample consisted of peripheral blood, taken from a patient treated with proton-based radiotherapy. The CDR3 DNA follows: TGTGCCAGCAGCTTAGGTGGAATTAAATCCCCCGGGGAGCTGTTTTTT. This encodes CASSLGGIKSPGELFF.